The 24 T cell receptor beta chains given below trace back to one sample, sequenced in a study of T cell responses to AZD1222 COVID-19 vaccine. Clones were read by immunoSEQ multiplex PCR, and TCRdb kept only the in-frame ones, dropping some. The table has more than 250,000 clones, 90% to 95% seen once. The sequencing used peripheral blood, collected on day 0 of AZD1222 vaccination. These receptors came from an adult in good health.

V usage is TRBV6-6 and J usage is TRBJ1-5, with 7 bases identical to TRBD1. Per the germline V gene, CDR1 is MNHNY and CDR2 is SVGAGI (reference sequence). The CDR3 runs 12 residues. The ends lost 6 bases at V and 11 bases at J; junction bases unmatched: 7. CDR3 bases: TGTGCCAGCAGCAGTGGGCAGGGGGCCCAGCATTTT. Its protein is CASSSGQGAQHF.

As DNA, the CDR3 is TGTGCCATCAGTGAGATATCCTCTGGGGCCAACGTCCTGACTTTC. This gives the protein CAISEISSGANVLTF. This sequence joins TRBV10-3 and TRBJ2-6; D gene ambiguous. The V end lost 2 bases, the J end lost 0 bases, and 5 bases lay between the germline ends. CDR1 and CDR2 from the germline V gene are ENHRY and SYGVKD. There are 15 residues in the CDR3.

This clone was observed a single time. The chain couples TRBV11-2 to TRBJ2-3; weak D call: TRBD1 (6 bases). Between the trimmed V and J ends, which lost 1 base and 0 bases, there was a span of 11 bases. The V gene's germline CDR1 is SGHAT and CDR2 FQNNGV. This CDR3 is built from 16 residues. In DNA, the CDR3 is TGTGCCAGCAGCTTAGGAGCAGGGGAAAGCACAGATACGCAGTATTTT. Its protein is CASSLGAGESTDTQYF. Using reference TRBV11-2 and TRBJ2-3 for the parts outside the CDR3, the full variable domain is EAGVAQSPRYKIIEKRQSVAFWCNPISGHATLYWYQQILGQGPKLLIQFQNNGVVDDSQLPKDRFSAERLKGVDSTLKIQPAKLEDSAVYLCASSLGAGESTDTQYFGPGTRLTVL.

The chain is built from TRBV10-3 and TRBJ1-2; perhaps TRBD1 as D (6 bases). Germline V gene sequence: CDR1 ENHRY, CDR2 SYGVKD. The CDR3 length is 15 residues. Trimming took off 2 bases at V and 5 bases at J, with 15 bases between the two ends. The CDR3 spells CAISEPSGAEYGYTF. The CDR3 nucleotides are TGTGCCATCAGTGAGCCCTCGGGGGCGGAGTATGGCTACACCTTC.

The chain uses TRBV7-8 and TRBJ1-4, with D unresolved. The CDR3 extends over 13 amino acids. The germline V and J ends were trimmed by 1 base and 6 bases, with 6 bases remaining between them. Germline CDR1 reads SGHVS; CDR2 reads FQNEAQ. CDR3 coding DNA: TGTGCCAGCAGCTTAGACCCCGATGAAAAACTGTTTTTT. Translation: CASSLDPDEKLFF.

This clone is a singleton in its sample. The gene calls are TRBV11-2 and TRBJ2-7; tentatively, D is TRBD2 (7 bases). Germline CDR1 and CDR2: SGHAT and FQNNGV. V gave up 3 bases and J gave up 7 bases, with 16 bases separating them. This CDR3 has 14 residues. CDR3 coding DNA: TGTGCCAGCAGCTTTTGGGGGGGGGCGGAAGAGCAGTACTTC. Translating gives CASSFWGGAEEQYF.

The rearrangement uses TRBV7-9 and TRBJ2-5; 7 bases map to TRBD2. This CDR3 contains 17 residues. Germline values: CDR1 SEHNR, CDR2 FQNEAQ (reference sequence). The ends lost 5 bases at V and 5 bases at J; junction bases unmatched: 17. The CDR3 DNA reads TGTGCCAGCAGCCCACCCCCCTGGCGCTCCGGGGGGGAGACCCAGTACTTC. Protein: CASSPPPWRSGGETQYF.

This rearrangement joins TRBV18 to TRBJ2-7, with 9 bases fitting TRBD1. Trimming removed 6 bases from V and 5 bases from J; junction bases left unmatched: 8. The germline gives CDR1 KGHSH, CDR2 LQKENI. The CDR3 contains 14 residues. The CDR3 here is CASSPGTGRDEQYF. CDR3 bases: TGTGCCAGCTCCCCCGGGACAGGGCGAGACGAGCAGTACTTC. The whole variable domain, remainder taken from reference TRBV18 and TRBJ2-7, is NAGVMQNPRHLVRRRGQEARLRCSPMKGHSHVYWYRQLPEEGLKFMVYLQKENIIDESGMPKERFSAEFPKEGPSILRIQQVVRGDSAAYFCASSPGTGRDEQYFGPGTRLTVT.

The chain joins TRBV30 to TRBJ1-6, with D possibly TRBD1 on 5 matching bases. Deletions cut 4 bases from V and 13 bases from J, with 17 bases between. This CDR3 is 13 amino acids long. Germline loops: CDR1 GTSNPN, CDR2 SVGIG (reference sequence). The DNA for the CDR3 is TGTGCCTGGACCGGGACCGAGACTCTCCCCCTCCACTTT. The encoded protein is CAWTGTETLPLHF.

V usage is TRBV29-1 and J usage is TRBJ2-1; D ambiguous. There are 12 residues in the CDR3. V was trimmed by 0 bases and J by 12 bases, leaving 12 bases between them. CDR1 SQVTM and CDR2 ANQGSEA come from the germline V gene. CDR3 sequence: CSVEDSGDPQFF. The CDR3 DNA reads as TGCAGCGTTGAAGATTCGGGTGATCCGCAGTTCTTC.

This clone was seen once. Other DNA sequences in this specimen translate into the identical CDR3. The chain is built from TRBV6-5 and TRBJ1-5; a weak D match, TRBD1 (5 bases). In germline, CDR1 is MNHEY, CDR2 SVGAGI. Trimming cost V 7 bases and J 4 bases, with 8 bases left between them. The CDR3 totals 12 residues. CDR3 region: CASTGGNQPQHF. CDR3 nucleotide sequence: TGTGCCAGCACGGGGGGTAATCAGCCCCAGCATTTT.

V is TRBV6-5 and J is TRBJ1-5; the D is unclear. The CDR3 totals 14 residues. The germline V and J ends were trimmed by 6 bases and 0 bases, with 9 bases remaining between them. CDR1 is MNHEY and CDR2 is SVGAGI in the germline V gene. Written as DNA, the CDR3 is TGTGCCAGCAGGCTTGGGAGTAGCAATCAGCCCCAGCATTTT. Amino acid sequence: CASRLGSSNQPQHF.

The chain has TRBV27 and TRBJ2-3, with 16 bases matching TRBD2. Looked up from germline, CDR1 is MNHEY and CDR2 is SMNVEV (reference sequence). V was clipped by 2 bases and J by 0 bases; unmatched bases: 2. There are 18 residues in the CDR3. The CDR3 here is CASSLLGLAGGSTDTQYF. CDR3 bases: TGTGCCAGCAGTTTACTGGGACTAGCGGGGGGGAGCACAGATACGCAGTATTTT.

The rearrangement uses TRBV11-2 and TRBJ2-7; 9 bases are a match to TRBD2. This CDR3 has 14 residues. Germline CDR1 SGHAT, CDR2 FQNNGV. Trimming took 6 bases from V and 2 from J; bases not matched to a gene: 5. The CDR3 loop reads CASSPTSGPYEQYF. For the CDR3, the DNA is TGTGCCAGCAGTCCTACTAGCGGGCCCTACGAGCAGTACTTC.

The V and J genes are TRBV20-1 and TRBJ1-4; D possibly corresponds to TRBD1 (6 bases). Trimming took 5 bases from V and 11 from J, leaving 12 bases between them. The CDR3 consists of 11 residues. Germline V gene data show CDR1 as DFQATT and CDR2 as SNEGSKA (reference sequence). Here the CDR3 DNA reads TGCAGTGCTCGGGACACCGGGAAACTGTTTTTT. This sequence encodes CSARDTGKLFF.

V gene TRBV9 combines with J gene TRBJ1-4, with 10 bases fitting TRBD1. Looked up from germline, CDR1 is SGDLS and CDR2 is YYNGEE. With 3 bases clipped from V and 4 bases from J, the junction kept 3 bases outside the gene matches. This CDR3 comprises 15 residues. The CDR3, as DNA: TGTGCCAGCAGCGGGGGACAGGGGTATAATGAAAAACTGTTTTTT. This codes for CASSGGQGYNEKLFF.

This chain joins TRBV9 and TRBJ2-1; D uncertain. V was pared by 3 bases and J by 10 bases, with 14 bases between. Per germline, CDR1 SGDLS and CDR2 YYNGEE. The CDR3 is 13 residues long. CDR3 nucleotide sequence: TGTGCCAGCAGCGCCCCCCTACGCTCCGAGCAGTTCTTC. As protein: CASSAPLRSEQFF.

The CDR3 spells CASSLRFDSPLHF. CDR3 bases: TGTGCCAGCAGTTTAAGATTTGATTCACCCCTCCACTTT. The rearrangement uses TRBV27 and TRBJ1-6; D unclear. This CDR3 has 13 amino acids. Germline V CDR1 and CDR2: MNHEY, SMNVEV (reference sequence). Trimming took off 2 bases at V and 8 bases at J, with 7 bases between the two ends.

This chain links TRBV7-9 with TRBJ1-6; 8 bases match TRBD1. The V gene's germline CDR1 is SEHNR and CDR2 FQNEAQ (reference sequence). This CDR3 region has 14 residues. V lost 5 bases, J lost 9 bases, and 6 bases stayed unmatched. The CDR3 loop reads CASSGQGRISPLHF. CDR3 coding DNA: TGTGCCAGCAGCGGACAGGGCAGGATTTCACCCCTCCACTTT.

The gene calls are TRBV6-2 or TRBV6-3 and TRBJ2-2, with TRBD1 identical over 8 bases. Per the germline V gene, CDR1 is MNHEY and CDR2 is SVGEGT. The CDR3 covers 14 residues. The junction had 3 bases not matched to a gene; V was cut back by 5 bases and J by 4 bases. In nucleotides, the CDR3 is TGTGCCAGCAGTAGACAGGGGACCACCGGGGAGCTGTTTTTT. Translating it yields CASSRQGTTGELFF.

The chain recombines TRBV7-9 with TRBJ1-1; D ambiguous. This CDR3 contains 15 residues. The V gene's germline CDR1 is SEHNR and CDR2 FQNEAQ (reference sequence). Trimming removed 3 bases at V and 0 bases at J, with 11 bases between. The CDR3 DNA sequence: TGTGCCAGCAGCTTTGGGAGGGTTCTGAACACTGAAGCTTTCTTT. Its translation: CASSFGRVLNTEAFF. The entire variable domain, with the rest obtained from reference TRBV7-9 and TRBJ1-1, is as follows: DTGVSQNPRHKITKRGQNVTFRCDPISEHNRLYWYRQTLGQGPEFLTYFQNEAQLEKSRLLSDRFSAERPKGSFSTLEIQRTEQGDSAMYLCASSFGRVLNTEAFFGQGTRLTVV.

The rearrangement joins TRBV29-1 to TRBJ1-1; D gene ambiguous. This CDR3 comprises 10 residues. The germline V gene encodes CDR1 SQVTM and CDR2 ANQGSEA. Trimming pared 5 bases from V and 5 bases from J, leaving 6 bases between. DNA of the CDR3: TGCAGCGTTCGCCAAACTGAAGCTTTCTTT. Encoded protein: CSVRQTEAFF.

The rearrangement uses TRBV10-3 and TRBJ2-3; D not resolved. Germline V gene sequence: CDR1 ENHRY, CDR2 SYGVKD. The V end was cut by 7 bases, the J end by 0 bases, with 8 bases between. The CDR3 contains 13 residues. CDR3: CAINSGSTDTQYF. The CDR3 DNA sequence: TGTGCCATCAATTCCGGGAGCACAGATACGCAGTATTTT.

This clone was observed once. This chain joins TRBV2 and TRBJ1-6; D unresolved. CDR1 SNHLY and CDR2 FYNNEI come from the germline V gene. The CDR3 has 15 amino acids. V dropped 4 bases and J dropped 1 base, with 8 bases sitting between them. Written as DNA, the CDR3 is TGTGCCAGCAGTGGGCGAAAGTCCTATAATTCACCCCTCCACTTT. Protein: CASSGRKSYNSPLHF.